Presented here are 22 T cell receptor beta chains from one specimen sequenced in a study of T-cell memory formation after mild COVID-19. MiXCR, run by TCRdb on the 5' RACE reads, gives a single entry per CDR3 protein. This table holds about 290,000 distinct CDR3 sequences, more than 15% found once. The sequencing sample was made of PBMCs or a T cell subset sorted from them (not recorded which). These receptors all come from a man between 18 and 29 years old who had mild COVID-19 (a few samples of this study predate the infection). Cell type and time point are not known.

The J gene is TRBJ1-1, the V gene TRBV4-3; D perhaps matches TRBD1 (5 bases). The CDR3 covers 15 residues. The V gene lost 5 bases and the J gene lost 4 bases, with 17 bases spanning the gap. CDR1 is LGHNA and CDR2 is YSLEER in the germline V gene. The CDR3 region has the DNA TGCGCCAGCAGCGGATTAGGACAAGGGAGCACTGAAGCTTTCTTT. Its protein is CASSGLGQGSTEAFF.

In nucleotides, the CDR3 is TGTGCCAGCAGTAGCCGGGACAGGGCACATTATAGCAATCAGCCCCAGCATTTT. It specifies CASSSRDRAHYSNQPQHF. This sequence joins TRBV28 and TRBJ1-5, with TRBD1 matching 9 bases. The junction had 11 bases not matched to a gene; V was cut back by 5 bases and J by 0 bases. Per germline, CDR1 MDHEN and CDR2 SYDVKM. The CDR3 is 18 residues long.

This clonotype was picked up a small number of times. The J gene is TRBJ2-7, the V gene TRBV7-9, with 11 bases lining up with TRBD2. Looked up from germline, CDR1 is SEHNR and CDR2 is FQNEAQ (reference sequence). V lost 3 bases, J lost 7 bases, and 5 bases stayed unmatched. CDR3 length: 14 residues. The CDR3 DNA reads TGTGCCAGCAGCTTTGCTAGCGGGGGGTTTGAGCAGTACGTC. It yields the protein CASSFASGGFEQYV.

This rearrangement joins TRBV25-1 to TRBJ2-7; D is perhaps TRBD1 (5 bases). The germline CDR1 and CDR2 sequences are MGHDK and SYGVNS. The CDR3 is 14 residues long. Trimming removed 5 bases at V and 0 bases at J, with 11 bases between. CDR3 in DNA: TGTGCCAGCAGTCCGTGGGGCCGCTCCTACGAGCAGTACTTC. This encodes CASSPWGRSYEQYF.

The chain combines TRBV27 with TRBJ2-7, with 8 bases aligning to TRBD1. V was pared by 1 base and J by 9 bases, with 5 bases of the junction left unmatched. Looked up from germline, CDR1 is MNHEY and CDR2 is SMNVEV (reference sequence). The CDR3 contains 13 residues. The CDR3 DNA follows: TGTGCCAGCAGTTTATACTACGGACAGGGGCAGTACTTC. It specifies CASSLYYGQGQYF.

This clonotype was seen a few times. The V and J genes are TRBV6-5 and TRBJ2-3, with D tentatively TRBD2 (7 bases). Trimming left V 10 bases short and J 3 bases short, with 20 bases between. CDR3 length: 15 residues. Per germline, CDR1 MNHEY and CDR2 SVGAGI. CDR3 bases: TGTGCCACCAGAGGGTTCCGGGGGGCAACAGATACGCAGTATTTT. Translation: CATRGFRGATDTQYF.

This clonotype was seen more than once but under ten times. This rearrangement joins TRBV3-2 to TRBJ2-7. TRBV3-2 is a documented pseudogene. The CDR3 is 15 amino acids. CDR3 sequence reads: CASSPSAQSSYEQYV. Written as DNA, the CDR3 is TGTGCCAGCAGCCCTTCAGCACAGAGCTCCTACGAGCAGTACGTC.

The chain carries TRBV28 and TRBJ2-2; unclear D gene. Per germline, CDR1 MDHEN and CDR2 SYDVKM. Trimming removed 7 bases at V and 6 bases at J, with 6 bases between. The CDR3 sequence is 11 residues long. Here the CDR3 reads CASKGAGELFF. CDR3 nucleotides: TGTGCCAGCAAGGGCGCCGGGGAGCTGTTTTTT.

V usage is TRBV3-1 and J usage is TRBJ1-5; D is undetermined. CDR3 length: 13 residues. Germline CDR1 is LGHDT and CDR2 is YNNKEL (reference sequence). The ends were cut back, 0 bases at V and 7 bases at J, with 7 bases in the middle. DNA of the CDR3: TGTGCCAGCAGCCAAGATATGGTCCAGCCCCAGCATTTT. Translation: CASSQDMVQPQHF.

This chain's CDR3 is CATSIGGSPEQYF. CDR3 coding DNA: TGTGCCACCTCGATCGGAGGGTCACCCGAGCAGTACTTC. This rearrangement joins TRBV12-3 or TRBV12-4 to TRBJ2-7, with D possibly being TRBD2 (6 bases). Trimming cost V 10 bases and J 6 bases, with 19 bases left between them. This CDR3 is 13 amino acids long.

This clonotype was picked up a small number of times. The CDR3 sequence is CASSPQGRGNGQPQHF. The CDR3 nucleotides are TGTGCCAGCAGTCCCCAGGGGAGAGGGAACGGCCAGCCCCAGCATTTT. V usage is TRBV6-1 and J usage is TRBJ1-5; D is perhaps TRBD1 (6 bases). The CDR3 runs to 16 residues. Trimming shortened V by 5 bases and J by 7 bases, and 21 bases separated the two germline ends. In germline, CDR1 is MNHNS, CDR2 SASEGT.

The rearrangement links TRBV5-1 to TRBJ1-6, with 10 nucleotides matching TRBD1. The V gene's germline CDR1 is SGHRS and CDR2 YFSETQ. The CDR3 has 17 residues. V lost 4 bases and J lost 6; bases outside the gene matches: 10. CDR3 region: CASSHRDRGQVNSPLHF. The CDR3 nucleotides read TGCGCCAGCAGCCACCGGGACAGGGGTCAAGTTAATTCACCCCTCCACTTT.

The J gene is TRBJ2-1, the V gene TRBV9, with 9 bases aligning to TRBD1. This CDR3 comprises 15 residues. Germline V lookup: CDR1 SGDLS, CDR2 YYNGEE. J was trimmed by 7 bases and V by 2 bases; bases with no gene match: 7. The CDR3 reads CASSVGTGMINEQFF. In nucleotides, the CDR3 is TGTGCCAGCAGCGTCGGGACAGGGATGATAAATGAGCAGTTCTTC.

The chain has TRBV6-6 and TRBJ2-7; D is perhaps TRBD1 (6 bases). The CDR3 spans 15 residues. Trimming took 0 bases from V and 2 from J, leaving 11 bases between them. Germline V gene lookup returns CDR1 MNHNY and CDR2 SVGAGI (reference sequence). The CDR3: CASSYSRTAAYEQYF. CDR3 nucleotide sequence: TGTGCCAGCAGTTACTCGAGGACAGCGGCCTACGAGCAGTACTTC.

The chain is built from TRBV20-1 and TRBJ2-1, with TRBD2 matching 9 bases. Trimming took 0 bases from V and 6 from J; bases not matched to a gene: 6. This CDR3 has 15 amino acids. From germline, CDR1 is DFQATT and CDR2 SNEGSKA (reference sequence). The CDR3 DNA sequence: TGCAGTGCTAGAGACGCTCGGACTAGCGCCAATGAGCAGTTCTTC. Amino acids: CSARDARTSANEQFF.

This clonotype was counted between two and nine times. V and J are TRBV6-5 and TRBJ2-4; D may be TRBD1 or TRBD2 (5 bases each). Per the germline V gene, CDR1 is MNHEY and CDR2 is SVGAGI. Trimming stripped 0 bases from V and 9 bases from J, with 12 bases between. The CDR3 is made up of 14 amino acids. The chain's CDR3 is CASSYSIEGSIQYF. As DNA, the CDR3 is TGTGCCAGCAGTTACTCGATTGAGGGGAGCATTCAGTACTTC.

This chain joins TRBV5-4 and TRBJ1-1; D gene ambiguous. Germline V gene lookup returns CDR1 SGHNT and CDR2 YYREEE (reference sequence). V was pared by 2 bases and J by 7 bases, with 12 bases between. The CDR3 totals 13 residues. The CDR3 sequence is CASSFYLGGEAFF. The DNA of the CDR3 is TGTGCCAGCAGCTTCTACCTAGGAGGTGAAGCTTTCTTT.

The chain is built from TRBV14 and TRBJ1-2; no definite D call. Trimming left V 0 bases short and J 7 bases short, with 6 bases between. CDR1 SGHDN and CDR2 FVKESK come from the germline V gene. The CDR3 runs 12 residues. The CDR3 here is CASSQDRAGYTF. The DNA for the CDR3 is TGTGCCAGCAGCCAAGATCGAGCTGGCTACACCTTC.

The chain uses TRBV24-1 and TRBJ2-2; D is uncertain. CDR3 length equals 15 residues. The germline V gene encodes CDR1 KGHDR and CDR2 SFDVKD. V was shortened by 5 bases and J by 4 bases, with 13 bases between the two germline ends. CDR3 sequence (DNA): TGTGCCACCAGTGGAGAAACATACGGCACCGGGGAGCTGTTTTTT. Translation gives CATSGETYGTGELFF.

The table lists this clonotype with a few counts. V is TRBV5-1 and J is TRBJ1-2, with TRBD1 matching 7 bases. Germline CDR1 is SGHRS and CDR2 is YFSETQ. J was trimmed by 4 bases and V by 3 bases; bases with no gene match: 6. This CDR3 is built from 14 residues. CDR3 amino acids: CASSYTGEPYGYTF. As DNA, the CDR3 is TGCGCCAGCAGCTACACAGGGGAACCCTATGGCTACACCTTC.

V and J are TRBV6-2 or TRBV6-3 and TRBJ1-5; 7 nucleotides line up with TRBD1. V shed 2 bases, J shed 2 bases, and the junction held 18 bases outside the gene matches. The CDR3 loop spans 20 amino acids. Germline V gene sequence: CDR1 MNHEY, CDR2 SVGEGT. The CDR3 loop reads CASSYGGRGQTIGGNQPQHF. The CDR3 bases are TGTGCCAGCAGTTACGGTGGTAGGGGACAGACGATCGGGGGCAATCAGCCCCAGCATTTT.

The chain combines TRBV11-1 with TRBJ1-1; TRBD1 might be the D (5 bases). CDR1 and CDR2 (germline): SGHAT, FQDESV (reference sequence). Trimming left V 6 bases short and J 4 bases short, with 15 bases between. CDR3 length: 14 residues. Here the CDR3 reads CASRARGEVTEAFF. The CDR3 DNA reads as TGTGCCAGCAGGGCTCGAGGGGAGGTCACTGAAGCTTTCTTT.